This is a list of T cell receptor beta chains from one sample in a study of T cells in Graves' hyperthyroidism and ophthalmopathy. TCRdb ran MiXCR on the multiplex PCR reads and lists one entry per CDR3 protein. The table shows 610,000 or so distinct CDR3 sequences, with just over 45% occurring only once. Input material: peripheral blood or thyroid tissue (not recorded which). The receptors stem from a woman aged 18-29 years with Graves' hyperthyroidism. CDR3s include the opening cysteine and the closing phenylalanine or tryptophan. Each record gives: clone size, D gene, V gene, J gene, CDR3 protein, CDR3 DNA. D genes are given only for firm matches. Not every row has a clone size; where given, it reads once, few, many or a size class.

few	TRBD2	TRBV9	TRBJ2-3	CASSAGLAGGRDTQYF	TGTGCCAGCAGCGCAGGACTAGCGGGAGGCCGAGATACGCAGTATTTT
once	-	TRBV19	TRBJ1-1	CASSPSRVNEAFF	TGTGCCAGTAGTCCCTCCAGGGTTAATGAAGCTTTCTTT
few	-	TRBV2	TRBJ1-1	CASSDTGGGTEAFF	TGTGCCAGCAGTGATACTGGGGGCGGCACTGAAGCTTTCTTT
few	TRBD1	TRBV29-1	TRBJ1-2	CSVMDRGYGYTF	TGCAGCGTGATGGACAGGGGCTATGGCTACACCTTC
many	-	TRBV24-1	TRBJ2-5	CATSGRRFQETQYF	TGTGCCACCAGTGGACGGCGTTTCCAAGAGACCCAGTACTTC
few	-	TRBV27	TRBJ1-1	CASSLKEGTFEAFF	TGTGCCAGCAGTTTAAAGGAAGGGACATTTGAAGCTTTCTTT
many	-	TRBV6-5	TRBJ1-5	CASSYRLNQPQHF	TGTGCCAGCAGCTACCGGTTGAATCAGCCCCAGCATTTT
-	TRBD2	TRBV19	TRBJ2-2	CASATSGWNTGELFF	TGTGCCAGTGCGACTAGCGGGTGGAACACCGGGGAGCTGTTTTTT
-	-	TRBV20-1	TRBJ2-5	CSAKGKGGF	TGCAGTGCTAAGGGGAAAGGGGGCTTC
once	TRBD1	TRBV15	TRBJ2-3	CATTMSWDRGRWDTQYF	TGTGCCACCACCATGAGTTGGGACAGGGGGCGATGGGATACGCAGTATTTT
few	TRBD1	TRBV10-3	TRBJ2-1	CAIRLQGDYNEQFF	TGTGCCATCAGATTACAGGGGGACTACAATGAGCAGTTCTTC
-	-	TRBV12-3/TRBV12-4	TRBJ1-2	CASNQENNYGYTF	TGTGCCAGCAATCAGGAAAATAACTATGGCTACACCTTC
many	-	TRBV6-1	TRBJ1-1	CASRSNMNTEAFF	TGTGCCAGCAGGAGTAATATGAACACTGAAGCTTTCTTT
-	-	TRBV2	TRBJ2-6	CASRDGHRSGANVLTF	TGTGCCAGCAGGGACGGACACCGCTCTGGGGCCAACGTCCTGACTTTC
many	-	TRBV7-2	TRBJ2-7	CASSLADGPYEQYF	TGTGCCAGCAGCTTAGCGGACGGTCCCTACGAGCAGTACTTC
-	-	TRBV5-4	TRBJ2-1	CASSDQGDEQFF	TGTGCCAGCAGCGACCAGGGTGATGAGCAGTTCTTC
-	-	TRBV29-1	TRBJ2-2	CSLDYETGELFF	TGCAGCTTAGACTACGAGACCGGGGAGCTGTTTTTT